This TCR beta chain is drawn from a study of shared clonotypes between healthy human individuals. Study-wide points: Sampling was confined to blood; repertoires within tissues likely differ.

Notes on this clone: Its antigen is not known.

Naive CD8 cells lacked CD45RO, underwent positive selection for CCR7 and left out terminally differentiated effector memory CD45RA+ cells. Each of the donors was a healthy adult who was HIV-negative and had not had a recent acute infection or vaccination. The CDR3 extends over 16 amino acids. The germline V gene encodes CDR1 MGHRA and CDR2 YSYEKL. The V end was cut by 0 bases, the J end by 1 base, with 12 bases between. Sequencing was at deep level. Repertoires were generated with immunoSEQ multiplex PCR, while TCRdb's copy carries only in-frame clones and drops some. The table records about 700,000 clones, 92% of them present only once.

The material sequenced was naive CD8+ T cells sorted from blood. The gene calls are TRBV4-1 and TRBJ1-1, with D perhaps matching TRBD1 (6 bases). The sequence was collected from a man aged 25 to 45 in good health. CDR3 nucleotide sequence: TGCGCCAGCAGCCAAGAACCGGGCAGGGGGAACACTGAAGCTTTCTTT. Its protein product is CASSQEPGRGNTEAFF.